What follows is one T cell receptor beta chain and its context. Authors' methods: Reference gene primers were amplified, and this amplification served to estimate nucleated cell counts. Measured with immunoSEQ multiplex PCR; TCRdb has only the in-frame clones, and not every one. That table gives V, J and clone size, and the DNA gave D and trimming. The sample consists of 160,000 or so clones, more than 85% of them appearing once. V dropped 0 bases and J dropped 3 bases, with 9 bases sitting between them. The CDR3 has 14 residues. CDR1 SGHDT and CDR2 YYEEEE come from the germline V gene. This record belongs to a study of blood T cell repertoires in COVID-19. Study context: Researchers got acute and convalescent COVID-19 samples from the United States, Italy and Spain. T cells, B-cell-depleted T cells, or PBMCs provided the cDNA or gDNA that served as material.

The sequenced sample was peripheral blood. This receptor was identified in a woman aged 65 to 85 with acute or convalescent COVID-19. The rearrangement joins TRBV5-6 to TRBJ1-2; D perhaps matches TRBD1 (6 bases). The CDR3 protein is CASSLGTDYYGYTF. For the CDR3, the DNA is TGTGCCAGCAGCTTGGGGACAGACTACTATGGCTACACCTTC.